Sequencing of this T cell receptor (beta chain) was carried out in a study of T-cell memory formation after mild COVID-19. Study overall: TCR clusters largely stayed donor specific.

V gave up 6 bases and J gave up 4 bases, with 15 bases separating them. The CDR3 is 13 residues long. The germline gives CDR1 DFQATT, CDR2 SNEGSKA (reference sequence). Notes on the study in general: Cross-reactive memory seemingly joined, as some responding clones were found in pre-infection memory. Most CD4+ clones that shrank were in CM and EM, while CD8+ ones turned up in EMRA.

Details on this clonotype: Antigen: not known.

TCRdb processed the 5' RACE reads anew with MiXCR; each CDR3 protein has one entry. Of approximately 300,000 distinct CDR3 sequences detected, roughly 8% appear once; the ten largest clones hold roughly 22%. Sequencing used PBMCs or a T cell subset sorted from them (not recorded which). The sequence was collected from a man between 18 and 35 years old who had mild COVID-19 (a few samples of this study predate the infection). Cell type and time point are not known. The chain combines TRBV20-1 with TRBJ1-2; unclear D gene. The CDR3 nucleotides are TGCAGTGCCCTAGACATATGGGCCTATGGCTACACCTTC. Its protein product is CSALDIWAYGYTF.